This T cell receptor (beta chain) came from a study of quantifying T cell responses using KT2 cells. About the research overall: cDNA was made from DNase-treated RNA using alpha and beta constant primers.

V was pared by 5 bases and J by 5 bases, with 5 bases of the junction left unmatched. The length of the CDR3 is 13 residues. Germline V gene sequence: CDR1 MNHEY, CDR2 SMNVEV (reference sequence). A single-stranded UMI oligo with SP2 sequence was ligated to cDNA 3' ends. An equimolar mix of RC1.1 and RC1.2 primed the beta chain across TRBC1 and TRBC2. Via MiXCR, TCRdb re-called the UMI-ligation and nested PCR reads, giving one row per CDR3 protein. The data show around 56,000 distinct CDR3 sequences, over 9% seen once. This clonotype was seen a handful of times. Material for sequencing was PBMCs spiked with cells of the T cell clone KT2. This chain joins TRBV27 and TRBJ1-2; 7 bases map to TRBD1. The TCR comes from a human donor. The CDR3, as DNA: TGTGCCAGCAGTCACAGGGGTTTGTATGGCTACACCTTC. Encoded protein: CASSHRGLYGYTF.